This T cell receptor beta chain was identified in a study of shared clonotypes between healthy human individuals. Naivety among CD8 cells was defined by CD45RO negativity and positive CCR7 selection, thereby excluding terminally differentiated effector memory CD45RA+ cells. Every contributor of samples was a Caucasian grown-up residing in Nashville, Tennessee. This clone was recorded a few times. Germline CDR1 ENHRY, CDR2 SYGVKD. The CDR3 covers 13 residues. Trimming took 2 bases from V and 2 from J, leaving 6 bases between them. The assay was carried out at the deep level. Libraries were prepared by immunoSEQ multiplex PCR; TCRdb keeps only in-frame clonotypes and omits some of them. The sample shows about 2 million clones, just under 95% of them seen only once.

This TCR was recovered from a man aged 18 to 29 in good health. The specimen was naive CD8+ T cells sorted from blood. The rearrangement uses TRBV10-3 and TRBJ2-5; D may be TRBD1 (6 bases). The CDR3 loop reads CAISEGQQETQYF. Written as DNA, the CDR3 is TGTGCCATCAGTGAGGGACAGCAAGAGACCCAGTACTTC.